The entry below describes one TCR beta chain. This receptor's antigen is unknown. No much larger clone is present one base from it, and per-base qualities are unavailable. To sequence the TCRbeta CDR3 region, genomic DNA was isolated from the sorted cells. TCRbeta CDR3 regions were sequenced using the immunoSEQ Assay. This immuneACCESS table, as held by TCRdb, lists in-frame sequences with V and J called but not all clones. Of the missing ones, under half trace to an unresolved V gene in checked studies; the others have no known cause. A total of about 63,000 clones appear in this sample, less than 90% of them only once. Jointly, the top ten make up 0.75% to 0.9% of the sample. CDR1 is given as MDHEN and CDR2 as SYDVKM, both from the germline V gene. A distance of 13 bases separates the germline ends of V and J, which lose 2 bases and 9 bases respectively. The CDR3 runs 13 amino acids, cysteine and phenylalanine included. The CDR3 DNA has 39 bases and is translated from base 1.

Patients with autoimmune disease history or receiving systemic immunosuppression were excluded from the trial. Peripheral blood for TCR sequencing was collected from all dose cohorts at baseline, on cycle 4 day 1, and on cycle 7 day 1. The samples were taken from a phase I, first-in-human, multicenter, open-label dose-escalation trial of ivuxolimab. Adults with locally advanced or metastatic head and neck squamous cell, hepatocellular, melanoma or renal cell carcinoma were enrolled in the trial. CD4+ and CD8+ T cells were sorted separately from peripheral blood before TCR sequencing. The entry originates in a study of OX40 agonist ivuxolimab in advanced cancers. Broadly, across the study: Ivuxolimab was a fully human IgG2 agonistic monoclonal antibody targeting the costimulatory receptor OX40 (CD134). Intravenous ivuxolimab was administered to patients every 2 weeks at six dose levels: 0.01, 0.1, 0.3, 1.5, 3 and 10 mg/kg. Prior anti-PD-1, anti-PD-L1 or anti-CTLA-4 therapy was permitted, and 30% to 45% of dose-escalation patients had received checkpoint inhibitors. The paper reports the monotherapy dose-escalation portion (N of about 56 patients) of the phase I ivuxolimab trial. Of the 52 patients in dose escalation, 19 had hepatocellular carcinoma, about 15 had melanoma, 9 had renal cell carcinoma and 9 had head and neck cancer. Peripheral TCRbeta sequencing aimed to test whether ivuxolimab altered TCR sequence diversity and caused clonal T-cell expansion. Three dose-escalation patients achieved partial responses, one with hepatocellular carcinoma and two with cutaneous melanoma. In the dose-escalation cohort, 75% to 85% of patients were male, and the mean age was roughly 56 years with a range of roughly 20 to 79. The study at large found these results: Which antigens the clonally expanded peripheral T cells were specific for was not determined. In partial responders in the 0.1-3.0 mg/kg groups, normalized peripheral clonal expansion was found to be among the lowest, especially among CD8+ T cells. At doses of 0.1 to 3.0 mg/kg, clonal expansion of both CD4+ and CD8+ T cells in blood was seen between baseline and week 6. Low levels of normalized T-cell clonal expansion were also seen in some nonresponding patients. After ivuxolimab, CD8+ T cells had more expanded clones than CD4+ T cells on average.

The source material was CD4+ or CD8+ T cells sorted from blood, sampled in a trial of the OX40 agonist ivuxolimab. The chain couples TRBV28 to TRBJ1-1, with TRBD1 as a weak D call on 5 bases. This TCR was recovered from an adult with an advanced solid tumor such as melanoma, head and neck, liver or kidney cancer. The CDR3 has the sequence CASSLLVRQKAFF. The nucleotide sequence reads as follows: TGTGCCAGCAGTTTACTTGTCCGACAGAAAGCTTTCTTT. The full variable domain, completed from the reference TRBV28 and TRBJ1-1 proteins outside the CDR3, reads DVKVTQSSRYLVKRTGEKVFLECVQDMDHENMFWYRQDPGLGLRLIYFSYDVKMKEKGDIPEGYSVSREKKERFSLILESASTNQTSMYLCASSLLVRQKAFFGQGTRLTVV.